This paragraph covers one T cell receptor (beta chain) sequence. This clonotype showed up just a few times. Which antigen it targets is not known. No per-base quality is available; no much larger clone lies one base away. The sample is drawn from a study of molecular identifiers for immune sequencing clone quantification (dated by TCRdb to the late 2010s). Some background on the complete study: In a replicate experiment, RNA from around 18,000 or 91,000 naive CD8 T cells was split into five aliquots, four of which were sequenced. CD8 T cells were used in a methods study to benchmark molecular-identifier clustering-based TCR repertoire sequencing (MIDCIRS) and TCR RNA copy counting.

V gives up 0 bases and J gives up 1 base, and the segment between their germline ends measures 21 bases. There are 19 amino acids in the CDR3, from cysteine to phenylalanine inclusive. This entry keeps only the CDR3 DNA: 57 bases, framed from base 1. CDR1 is given as SGHVS and CDR2 as FQNEAQ, both from the germline V gene. Libraries of naive CD8 T cells were generated from about 21,000 to 970,000 sorted cells, with 10%, 30% or 50% of the purified RNA used. On a BD FACSAria II, naive CD8 T cells were FACS-sorted as CD8+CD4-CCR7+CD45RA+ and collected into RLT Plus buffer. To test detection sensitivity, Jurkat RNA equivalent to under 12 TCR copies was spiked into samples of about 19,000-1,000,000 naive CD8 T cells. CD8 T cells were enriched using RosetteSep CD8+ T Cell Enrichment Cocktail and Ficoll-Paque, and the enriched cells then underwent ACK red cell lysis. Libraries came from PCR. The sequencer listed for this sample is NextSeq 500. Preparation of bulk TCR libraries followed a previously described approach, with the TCR primers listed in Table S5. Total RNA was purified with the Qiagen AllPrep DNA/RNA kit. Before any analysis, reads coming from multiple sequencing runs of the same library were combined into one pool. On the authors' methods: Only reads with exact TCR constant sequence were kept, trimmed to 150 nt, and grouped by their 12-nt molecular barcodes. Within each barcode group, reads were sub-clustered at a 15% Levenshtein threshold, and quality-weighted consensus sequences were built per RNA molecule. Non-functional sequences were excluded, and lower-count sequences lying one edit away from another sequence were also excluded. Based on a fit of two negative binomial distributions, barcode sub-clusters having less than 20% of the maximum read count were discarded. TCRdb itself trimmed the public reads at Q25 with fastp, ran MiXCR and retained productive beta chains. Identical CDR3 proteins give one entry, which carries the most common genes and DNA. The V and J calls were determined by TCRdb, not by the authors. This sample has a few hundred thousand distinct CDR3 sequences in its table, and roughly a quarter of those were observed once. Together, the top ten hold around 0.7% of the sample.

General study outcomes and caveats: Clones above 20 RNA copies held over 99% of molecules in CMV-specific effector cells but under 1% in naive cells. When barcode sub-clustering was omitted, TCR diversity was inflated by chimeric consensus sequences, with chimeras reaching as high as 47%. Highly expanded clone sizes could be underestimated because identical TCR molecules may share a barcode. Modeling estimated about three recovered TCR RNA copies per cell, compared with approximately 10 by digital PCR, which implies roughly 30% capture efficiency. Even against a background of around 950,000 naive CD8 T cells, spiked-in Jurkat TCR RNA amounting to a single cell's worth was reported to be detectable. Spiked-in Jurkat TCR RNA (approximately 10 copies' worth), which is not part of the donor repertoire, was contained in the naive libraries.

This sequence uses TRBV7-8 and TRBJ1-2; no D gene call is confident. The receptor was isolated from a human donor in good health. Some libraries in this study had Jurkat cell RNA spiked in. Sample: naive CD8+ T cells from blood, with Jurkat cell RNA spiked in. This sample's cell subset or site label indicates: FACS-sorted CD8+CD4-CCR7+CD45RA+ naive T cells. The CDR3 reads as follows: CASSLAREPGPLLNYGYTF. In nucleotide form, the sequence is TGTGCCAGCAGCTTAGCGCGGGAGCCAGGACCCCTTCTTAACTATGGCTACACCTTC.